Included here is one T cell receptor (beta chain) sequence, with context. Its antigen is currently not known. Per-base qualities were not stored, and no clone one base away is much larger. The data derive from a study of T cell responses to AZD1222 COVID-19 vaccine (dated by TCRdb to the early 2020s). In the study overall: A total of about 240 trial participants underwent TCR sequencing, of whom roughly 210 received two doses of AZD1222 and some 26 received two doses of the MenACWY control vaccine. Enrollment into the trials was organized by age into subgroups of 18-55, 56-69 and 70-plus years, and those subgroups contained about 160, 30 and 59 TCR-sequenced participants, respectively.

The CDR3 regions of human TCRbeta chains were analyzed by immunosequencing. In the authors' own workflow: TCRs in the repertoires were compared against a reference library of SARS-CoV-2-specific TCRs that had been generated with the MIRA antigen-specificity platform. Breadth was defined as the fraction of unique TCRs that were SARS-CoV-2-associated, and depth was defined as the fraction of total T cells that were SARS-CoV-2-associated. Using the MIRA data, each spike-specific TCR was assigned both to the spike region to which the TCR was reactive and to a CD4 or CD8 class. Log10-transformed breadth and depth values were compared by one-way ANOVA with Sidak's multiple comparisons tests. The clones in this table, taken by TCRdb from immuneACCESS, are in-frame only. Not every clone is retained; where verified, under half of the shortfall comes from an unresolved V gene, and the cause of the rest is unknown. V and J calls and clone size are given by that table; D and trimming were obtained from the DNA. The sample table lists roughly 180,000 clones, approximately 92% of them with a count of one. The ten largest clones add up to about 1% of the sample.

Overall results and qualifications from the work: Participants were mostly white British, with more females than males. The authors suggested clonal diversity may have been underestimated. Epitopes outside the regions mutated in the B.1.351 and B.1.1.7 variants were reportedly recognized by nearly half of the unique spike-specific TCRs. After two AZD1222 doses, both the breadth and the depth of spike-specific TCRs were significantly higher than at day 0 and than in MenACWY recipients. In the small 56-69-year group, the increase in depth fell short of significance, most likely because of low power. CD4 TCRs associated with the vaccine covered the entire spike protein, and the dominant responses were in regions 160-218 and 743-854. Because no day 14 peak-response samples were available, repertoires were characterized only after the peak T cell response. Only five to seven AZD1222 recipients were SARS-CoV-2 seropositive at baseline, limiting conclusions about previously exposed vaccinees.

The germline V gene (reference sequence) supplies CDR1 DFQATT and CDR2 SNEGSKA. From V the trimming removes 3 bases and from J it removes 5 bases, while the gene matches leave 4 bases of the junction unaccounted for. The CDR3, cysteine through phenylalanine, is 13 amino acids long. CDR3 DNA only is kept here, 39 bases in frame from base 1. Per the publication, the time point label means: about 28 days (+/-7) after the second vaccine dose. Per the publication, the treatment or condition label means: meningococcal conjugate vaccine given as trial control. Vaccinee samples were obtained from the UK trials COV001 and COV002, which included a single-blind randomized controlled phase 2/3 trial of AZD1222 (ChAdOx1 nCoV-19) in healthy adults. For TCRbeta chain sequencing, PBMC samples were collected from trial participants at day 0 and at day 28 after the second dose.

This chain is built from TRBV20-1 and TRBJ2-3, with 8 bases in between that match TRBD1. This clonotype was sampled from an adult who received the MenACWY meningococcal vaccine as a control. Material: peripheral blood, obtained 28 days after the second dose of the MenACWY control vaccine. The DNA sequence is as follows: TGCAGTGCTAGTGGGACAGGTATAGATACGCAGTATTTT. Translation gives CSASGTGIDTQYF.